Listed here is a single T cell receptor (beta chain). Its antigen remains unidentified. Germline V gene lookup returns CDR1 PRHDT and CDR2 FYEKMQ (reference sequence). The CDR3 extends over 15 amino acids. Germline trimming cut 5 bases from V and 8 bases from J; bases unmatched to any gene: 14. Via MiXCR, TCRdb re-called the reads, giving one row per CDR3 protein. This sample has about 920,000 distinct CDR3 sequences, with roughly 30% found just once. This entry comes from a study of T cell repertoires in cytomegalovirus infection. Sequencing was performed on cultured CD8+ T cells from PBMCs, taken from culture after CMV antigen stimulation. The J gene is TRBJ1-2, the V gene TRBV13; 7 bases are a match to TRBD1. The TCR sequence derives from a human donor in good health (CMV status not recorded). Some clones in this sample may be carry-over from other donors' samples. The CDR3, as DNA: TGTGCCAGCAGCCCCCAGACAGGGCTCTCAATCGGCTACACCTTC. It translates to CASSPQTGLSIGYTF.